Following are 21 T cell receptor beta chains from one sample sequenced in a study of blood T cells in healthy people across ages. With a J-beta primer mix and a sample-barcoded 5' primer, a second PCR ran about 6 to 11 cycles. TCRdb independently ran MiXCR on the 5' RACE reads; one entry per CDR3 protein. This sample yields approximately 800,000 distinct CDR3 sequences, of which 25% are seen a single time; 3% to 4% belongs to the top ten. These data are also associated with another study on T cells of mothers and their children.

Sequencing was performed on blood. The receptors shown here come from a boy aged 5 to 17 in good health.

This clonotype has a handful of counts. The chain employs TRBV7-9 and TRBJ2-1, with 9 bases that match TRBD2. From germline, CDR1 is SEHNR and CDR2 FQNEAQ (reference sequence). The CDR3 length is 17 residues. The J segment lost 5 bases and the V segment lost 5 bases, leaving 13 bases of the junction unmatched. CDR3 loop: CASSHGPQAGGNNEQFF. For the CDR3, the DNA is TGTGCCAGCAGCCATGGACCTCAAGCGGGGGGAAACAATGAGCAGTTCTTC.

The rearrangement links TRBV10-3 to TRBJ1-1; D call uncertain. In germline, CDR1 is ENHRY, CDR2 SYGVKD. This CDR3 has 15 amino acids. V lost 10 bases and J 0 bases, leaving 18 bases between the germline ends. The CDR3 here is CATSPLELMNTEAFF. In DNA form, the CDR3 reads TGTGCCACTTCGCCTTTGGAACTGATGAACACTGAAGCTTTCTTT.

This clonotype appeared a few times. V usage is TRBV5-1 and J usage is TRBJ2-5, with D perhaps matching TRBD2 (6 bases). The J call could be wrong; TRBJ2-7 is a better fit for the DNA end. The CDR3 has 15 residues. The germline CDR1 and CDR2 sequences are SGHRS and YFSETQ. The CDR3 region has the DNA TGCGCCAGCAGCTTGGCGGGACCTGGGAGGAACGAGCAGTACTTC. It translates to CASSLAGPGRNEQYF.

The gene calls are TRBV27 and TRBJ1-6; 9 nucleotides align to TRBD1. The CDR3 consists of 16 residues. Looked up from germline, CDR1 is MNHEY and CDR2 is SMNVEV (reference sequence). V lost 6 bases, J lost 7 bases, and 10 bases stayed unmatched. CDR3 loop: CASRSIDRGLNSPLHF. DNA for the CDR3: TGTGCCAGCAGGAGTATTGACAGGGGGTTGAATTCACCCCTCCACTTT.

This rearrangement joins TRBV9 to TRBJ2-2; D gene ambiguous. This CDR3 has 15 residues. Per germline, CDR1 SGDLS and CDR2 YYNGEE. Trimming left V 0 bases short and J 5 bases short, with 11 bases between. The CDR3 here is CASSVGFSGTGELFF. CDR3 bases: TGTGCCAGCAGCGTAGGTTTCTCTGGTACCGGGGAGCTGTTTTTT.

The chain employs TRBV7-3 and TRBJ1-4; D gene unclear. The CDR3 covers 16 residues. The germline V gene encodes CDR1 SGHTA and CDR2 FQGTGA. Trimming removed 5 bases at V and 4 bases at J, with 17 bases between. This CDR3 is CASSEQVGLVNEKLFF. CDR3 sequence (DNA): TGTGCCAGCAGCGAACAAGTTGGGTTGGTTAATGAAAAACTGTTTTTT.

V and J are TRBV12-3 or TRBV12-4 and TRBJ1-1; D perhaps matches TRBD1 (5 bases). The ends were cut back, 6 bases at V and 1 base at J, with 12 bases in the middle. The length of the CDR3 is 14 residues. In DNA form, the CDR3 reads TGTGCCAGCAGACTAAGCGGGGCGAACACTGAAGCTTTCTTT. Amino acids: CASRLSGANTEAFF.

The genes are TRBV15 and TRBJ2-1; no definite D call. Germline CDR1 reads LNHNV; CDR2 reads YYDKDF (reference sequence). The CDR3 covers 17 residues. The germline V and J ends were trimmed by 1 base and 7 bases, with 20 bases remaining between them. The chain's CDR3 is CATSRAPRVGITNEQFF. The CDR3 nucleotides are TGTGCCACCAGCAGAGCCCCAAGGGTGGGAATTACAAATGAGCAGTTCTTC.

This clonotype was seen a few times. The chain links TRBV9 to TRBJ2-5, with D hard to call. The ends were cut back, 1 base at V and 8 bases at J, with 21 bases in the middle. The germline CDR1 and CDR2 sequences are SGDLS and YYNGEE. The CDR3 is made up of 16 amino acids. This chain's CDR3 is CASSVSPASGQVTQYF. The CDR3 DNA reads as TGTGCCAGCAGCGTAAGCCCGGCTAGTGGGCAAGTCACCCAGTACTTC.

The rearrangement links TRBV28 to TRBJ1-1; 9 bases are a match to TRBD1. Trimming cost V 5 bases and J 4 bases; bases outside gene matches: 5. Germline CDR1 reads MDHEN; CDR2 reads SYDVKM. This CDR3 comprises 14 residues. This chain's CDR3 is CASSPTGGSTEAFF. The CDR3, as DNA: TGTGCCAGCAGTCCGACAGGGGGTTCCACTGAAGCTTTCTTT.

A note on this clonotype: At one end, the junction sequence differs from germline, possibly due to a read error. This chain uses TRBV12-3 or TRBV12-4 with TRBJ1-5; 7 bases are a match to TRBD1. This CDR3 comprises 14 residues. CDR3 in amino acids: CASSLGQLNQPRHF. CDR3 nucleotide sequence: TGTGCCAGCAGTTTGGGACAGCTCAATCAGCCCCGGCATTTT.

This clonotype turned up a few times. One end of the junction varies from germline; a read error may be responsible. The chain recombines TRBV9 with TRBJ2-1; 9 bases line up with TRBD2. The CDR3 sequence is 15 residues long. The germline V gene encodes CDR1 SGDLS and CDR2 YYNGEE. This chain's CDR3 is CASSGGASGDNKQFF. In nucleotides, the CDR3 is TGTGCCAGCAGTGGGGGGGCTAGCGGGGACAATAAGCAGTTCTTC.

The sample holds a few counts of this clonotype. This chain uses TRBV23-1 with TRBJ2-1, with a possible D match to TRBD1 (6 bases). TRBV23-1 is designated an ORF whose function remains uncertain. Trimming cost V 3 bases and J 3 bases, with 9 bases left between them. The CDR3 has 14 residues. CDR3 protein: CASSQETGYNEQFF. The CDR3 DNA is TGCGCCAGCAGTCAGGAGACAGGCTACAATGAGCAGTTCTTC.

The chain employs TRBV20-1 and TRBJ2-7, with 11 bases lining up with TRBD1. The length of the CDR3 is 14 residues. CDR1 is DFQATT, CDR2 SNEGSKA, per germline (reference sequence). V trimming: 1 base; J trimming: 6 bases; junction bases outside the gene matches: 5. CDR3 region: CSARVPGQGGEQYF. In DNA form, the CDR3 reads TGCAGTGCTAGAGTTCCGGGACAGGGGGGCGAGCAGTACTTC.

The rearrangement joins TRBV29-1 to TRBJ2-1; D uncertain. V was trimmed by 0 bases and J by 8 bases, leaving 8 bases between them. Germline-derived CDR1 and CDR2 are SQVTM and ANQGSEA. The CDR3 is 12 residues long. This CDR3 reads CSVEDPIYEQFF. The CDR3 DNA is TGCAGCGTTGAAGATCCAATATATGAGCAGTTCTTC.

This clonotype occurred a few times. One end of the junction does not line up with germline, which may come from a read error. The chain carries TRBV12-3 or TRBV12-4 and TRBJ2-2, with a tentative D call TRBD2 (7 bases). This CDR3 has 14 amino acids. CDR3 protein: CASSFGRGGGELVF. DNA for the CDR3: TGTGCCAGCAGTTTTGGCAGGGGAGGGGGGGAGCTGGTTTTT.

The table lists this clonotype with a few counts. The germline gene is not matched at one end of the junction; a read error may be the cause. This chain uses TRBV5-1 with TRBJ2-5; D may be TRBD1 or TRBD2 (6 bases each). CDR1 is SGHRS and CDR2 is YFSETQ in the germline V gene. There are 14 residues in the CDR3. The CDR3 loop is CASSDIQGGETRYF. The DNA of the CDR3 is TGCGCCAGCAGTGATATACAGGGAGGTGAGACCCGGTACTTC.

The J gene is TRBJ2-5, the V gene TRBV5-1; TRBD2 might be the D (6 bases). Germline V CDR1 and CDR2: SGHRS, YFSETQ. The CDR3 length is 15 residues. V was clipped by 5 bases and J by 1 base, with 15 bases between them. CDR3 protein: CASSLDAGIQETQYF. The CDR3 DNA sequence: TGCGCCAGCAGTCTGGATGCGGGGATCCAAGAGACCCAGTACTTC.

This clonotype was recorded a few times. The V gene is TRBV28, the J gene TRBJ2-5; weak D call: TRBD1 (5 bases). The DNA end favors TRBJ2-7, so the J call may be wrong. The CDR3 is made up of 12 amino acids. Per germline, CDR1 MDHEN and CDR2 SYDVKM. DNA of the CDR3: TGTGCCAGCCAGGGAAAATACTACGAGCAGTACTTC. Its translation: CASQGKYYEQYF.

This clonotype was seen a few times. In DNA, the CDR3 is TGTGCCTGGAGTAAGGGGGCCTCCTACAATGAGCAGTTCTTC. Protein: CAWSKGASYNEQFF. This chain uses TRBV30 with TRBJ2-1; 7 positions agree with TRBD1. CDR1 is GTSNPN and CDR2 is SVGIG in the germline V gene (reference sequence). This CDR3 contains 14 residues. V dropped 2 bases and J dropped 0; count of bases not matched to a gene: 1.

In this sample, this clonotype turned up once. The rearrangement links TRBV18 to TRBJ2-2; perhaps D is TRBD1 or TRBD2 (5 bases each). This CDR3 has 16 amino acids. The V end lost 4 bases, the J end lost 4 bases, and 16 bases lay between the germline ends. Per the germline V gene, CDR1 is KGHSH and CDR2 is LQKENI. The CDR3 region is CASSRDGKHVTGELFF. In DNA, the CDR3 is TGTGCCAGCTCACGGGACGGTAAACATGTCACCGGGGAGCTGTTTTTT.